These 6 T cell receptor beta chains were sequenced from one sample in a study of human T cells and chemical hapten exposure (dated by TCRdb to the early 2020s). Libraries were built with RACE. Sequencing relied on a NextSeq 500. The public reads were run again by TCRdb, first through fastp at Q25 and then through MiXCR, and only productive beta chains were kept. Under each unique CDR3 protein, matching rows form one entry showing the most common genes and DNA. For this sample the table gives over 300,000 distinct CDR3 sequences, of which around 5.5% were detected only once. 2.5% to 3% of the sample is taken by the ten largest. Read against the paper, the sample's time point label means: pre-sensitization, week 0. Explained via the paper, the treatment or condition label denotes: therapeutic diphenylcyclopropenone sensitization with weekly scalp DPC. Sequenced material: whole blood, taken in connection with sensitization to the hapten diphenylcyclopropenone (DPC). These receptors were obtained from a woman between 45 and 60 years old with alopecia areata. Some clones in this sample may be carry-over from other donors' samples.

This clonotype was counted between two and nine times. The chain employs TRBV29-1 and TRBJ2-2; D not certain. The CDR3 has 15 residues. V gave up 1 base and J gave up 4 bases, with 13 bases separating them. CDR1 is SQVTM, CDR2 ANQGSEA, per germline. In DNA, the CDR3 is TGCAGCGTTGAAGTTATCAGAGTTGGCACCGGGGAGCTGTTTTTT. This sequence encodes CSVEVIRVGTGELFF.

This clonotype showed up just a few times. The rearrangement joins TRBV12-3 or TRBV12-4 to TRBJ1-1; D perhaps matches TRBD1 (6 bases). Trimming took 6 bases from V and 11 from J, leaving 19 bases between them. CDR3 length: 13 residues. Written as DNA, the CDR3 is TGTGCCAGCAGGAAGGACAGTCTTGGGGAGGCTTTCTTT. Translated: CASRKDSLGEAFF.

This clonotype was recorded many times. The V gene is TRBV7-9, the J gene TRBJ2-1, with D perhaps TRBD2 (6 bases). The CDR3 loop spans 14 amino acids. CDR1 and CDR2 (germline): SEHNR, FQNEAQ (reference sequence). Between the trimmed V and J ends, which lost 8 bases and 5 bases, there was a span of 16 bases. This CDR3 is CASAGGDGNNEQFF. The CDR3 DNA is TGTGCCAGCGCCGGCGGGGACGGCAACAATGAGCAGTTCTTC.

V is TRBV28 and J is TRBJ2-1, with D perhaps TRBD1 or TRBD2 (5 bases each). Germline CDR1 reads MDHEN; CDR2 reads SYDVKM. The CDR3 spans 14 residues. V was shortened by 6 bases and J by 4 bases, with 13 bases between the two germline ends. CDR3 in amino acids: CASSIEGSYNEQFF. The CDR3 DNA reads as TGTGCCAGCAGCATCGAGGGGTCGTACAATGAGCAGTTCTTC.

This clonotype appeared a few times. The chain combines TRBV6-2 or TRBV6-3 with TRBJ1-5; the D is unclear. The CDR3 consists of 11 residues. The germline V and J ends were trimmed by 2 bases and 11 bases, with 7 bases remaining between them. CDR1 is MNHEY and CDR2 is SVGEGT in the germline V gene. For the CDR3, the DNA is TGTGCCAGCAGTTACGGATTAGCCCAGCATTTT. Protein: CASSYGLAQHF.

The chain employs TRBV7-9 and TRBJ2-7, with TRBD2 matching 8 bases. CDR3 length: 15 amino acids. Looked up from germline, CDR1 is SEHNR and CDR2 is FQNEAQ (reference sequence). J gave up 0 bases and V 3 bases, and 4 bases lay outside the gene matches. Here the CDR3 DNA reads TGTGCCAGCAGCTTCACGACTAGCGCCTCCTACGAGCAGTACTTC. The encoded protein is CASSFTTSASYEQYF.